Here is one TCR beta chain with its context. Antigen: not known. Unmatched junction bases numbered 3, after V lost 1 base and J lost 2 bases. This CDR3 contains 17 residues. Germline loops: CDR1 SGHVS, CDR2 FNYEAQ. The repertoire was sequenced with immunoSEQ multiplex PCR; TCRdb's copy has only in-frame clones and lacks some. Among about 190,000 clones listed, 65% to 85% were seen once. The sample belongs to a study of cytomegalovirus exposure and HLA in healthy donors. Broader study findings: The investigators catalogued some 160 TCR beta chains as cytomegalovirus-associated. Through in vitro validation, a few CMV-associated chains were shown to be specific for CMV antigens.

This chain joins TRBV7-6 and TRBJ2-2, with 11 bases fitting TRBD2. The sequenced sample was PBMCs. The receptor was derived from a woman aged 18-29 years in good health and CMV-seropositive. This CDR3 reads CASSLGLAGSNTGELFF. In DNA form, the CDR3 reads TGTGCCAGCAGCTTAGGACTAGCGGGATCTAACACCGGGGAGCTGTTTTTT.